This TCR beta chain was captured in a study of breast tumors, draining lymph nodes, adjacent tissues. Findings and limits, study-wide: Most tumor T cells seemingly derive from lymph node, then expand in tumor. Tumor TCR diversity was below lymph nodes but above nontumor tissue.

This clonotype was seen repeatedly, ten times or more. Its cognate antigen is unknown. TCRdb processed the multiplex PCR reads anew with MiXCR; each CDR3 protein has one entry. In the table there are some 170,000 distinct CDR3 sequences, roughly 35% of which are singletons. The CDR3 is 16 residues long. The germline V gene has CDR1 SGDLS and CDR2 YYNGEE. The V end lost 1 base, the J end lost 4 bases, and 15 bases lay between the germline ends. Breast cancer patients provided tissue from their axillary draining lymph nodes. This TCR came from a female donor with breast cancer. Some clones in this sample may be carry-over from other donors' samples. Material for sequencing was axillary lymph node tissue. The chain is built from TRBV9 and TRBJ2-1; TRBD2 might be the D (5 bases). As DNA, the CDR3 is TGTGCCAGCAGCGTATTGGTGGGGAGTGGATACAATGAGCAGTTCTTC. It encodes CASSVLVGSGYNEQFF.